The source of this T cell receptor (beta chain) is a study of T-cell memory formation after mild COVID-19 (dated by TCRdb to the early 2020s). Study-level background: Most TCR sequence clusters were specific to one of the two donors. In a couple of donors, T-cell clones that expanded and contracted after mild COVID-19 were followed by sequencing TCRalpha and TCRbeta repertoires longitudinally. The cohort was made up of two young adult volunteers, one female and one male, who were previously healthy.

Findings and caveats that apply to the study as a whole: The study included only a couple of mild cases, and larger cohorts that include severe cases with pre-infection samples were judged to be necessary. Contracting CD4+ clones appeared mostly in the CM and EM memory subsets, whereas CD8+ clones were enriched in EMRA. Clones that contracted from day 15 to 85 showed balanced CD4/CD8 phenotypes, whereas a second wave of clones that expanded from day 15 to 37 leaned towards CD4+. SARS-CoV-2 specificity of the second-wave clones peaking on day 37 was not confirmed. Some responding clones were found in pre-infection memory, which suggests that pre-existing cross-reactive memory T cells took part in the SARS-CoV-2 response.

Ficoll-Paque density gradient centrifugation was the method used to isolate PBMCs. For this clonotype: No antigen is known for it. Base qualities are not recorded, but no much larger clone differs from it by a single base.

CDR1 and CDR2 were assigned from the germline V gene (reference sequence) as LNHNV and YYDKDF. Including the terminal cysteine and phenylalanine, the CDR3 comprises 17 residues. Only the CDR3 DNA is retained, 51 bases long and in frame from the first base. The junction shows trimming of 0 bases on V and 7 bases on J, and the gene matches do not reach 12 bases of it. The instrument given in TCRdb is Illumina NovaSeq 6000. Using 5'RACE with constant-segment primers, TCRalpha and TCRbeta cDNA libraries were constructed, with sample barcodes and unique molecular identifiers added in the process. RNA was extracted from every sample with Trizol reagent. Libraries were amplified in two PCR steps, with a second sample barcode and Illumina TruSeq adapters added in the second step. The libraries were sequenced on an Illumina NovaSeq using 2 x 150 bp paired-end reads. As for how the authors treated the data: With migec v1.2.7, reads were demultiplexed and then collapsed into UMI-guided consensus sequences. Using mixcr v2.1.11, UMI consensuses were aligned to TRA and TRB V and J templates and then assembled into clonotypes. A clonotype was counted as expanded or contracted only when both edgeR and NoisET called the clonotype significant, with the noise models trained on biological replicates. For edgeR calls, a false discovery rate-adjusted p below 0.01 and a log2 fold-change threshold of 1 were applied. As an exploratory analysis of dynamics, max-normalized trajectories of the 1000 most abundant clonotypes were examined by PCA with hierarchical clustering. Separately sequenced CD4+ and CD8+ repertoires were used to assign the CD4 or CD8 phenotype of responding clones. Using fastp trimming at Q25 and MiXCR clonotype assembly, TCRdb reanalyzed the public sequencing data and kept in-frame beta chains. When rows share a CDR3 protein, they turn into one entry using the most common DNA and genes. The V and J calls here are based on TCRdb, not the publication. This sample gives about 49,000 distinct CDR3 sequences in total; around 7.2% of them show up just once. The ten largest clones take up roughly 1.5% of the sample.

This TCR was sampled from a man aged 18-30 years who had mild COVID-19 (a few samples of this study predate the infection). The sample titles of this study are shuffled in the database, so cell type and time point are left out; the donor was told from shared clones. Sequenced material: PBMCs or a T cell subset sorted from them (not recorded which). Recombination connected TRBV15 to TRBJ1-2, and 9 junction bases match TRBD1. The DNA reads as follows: TGTGCCACCAGCAGAGATCAGGTAGCACAGGGGGCCTCTGGCTACACCTTC. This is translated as CATSRDQVAQGASGYTF.